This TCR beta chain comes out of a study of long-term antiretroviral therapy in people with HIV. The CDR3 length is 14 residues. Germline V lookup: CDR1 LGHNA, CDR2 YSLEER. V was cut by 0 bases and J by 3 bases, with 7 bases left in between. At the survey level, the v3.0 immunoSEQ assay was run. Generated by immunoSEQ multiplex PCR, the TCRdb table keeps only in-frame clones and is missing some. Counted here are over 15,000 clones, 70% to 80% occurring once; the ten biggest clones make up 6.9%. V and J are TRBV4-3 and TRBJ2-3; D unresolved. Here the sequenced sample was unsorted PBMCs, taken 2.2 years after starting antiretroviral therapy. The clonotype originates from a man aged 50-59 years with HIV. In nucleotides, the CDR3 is TGCGCCAGCAGCCAAGAGGGTCTTACAGATACGCAGTATTTT. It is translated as CASSQEGLTDTQYF.